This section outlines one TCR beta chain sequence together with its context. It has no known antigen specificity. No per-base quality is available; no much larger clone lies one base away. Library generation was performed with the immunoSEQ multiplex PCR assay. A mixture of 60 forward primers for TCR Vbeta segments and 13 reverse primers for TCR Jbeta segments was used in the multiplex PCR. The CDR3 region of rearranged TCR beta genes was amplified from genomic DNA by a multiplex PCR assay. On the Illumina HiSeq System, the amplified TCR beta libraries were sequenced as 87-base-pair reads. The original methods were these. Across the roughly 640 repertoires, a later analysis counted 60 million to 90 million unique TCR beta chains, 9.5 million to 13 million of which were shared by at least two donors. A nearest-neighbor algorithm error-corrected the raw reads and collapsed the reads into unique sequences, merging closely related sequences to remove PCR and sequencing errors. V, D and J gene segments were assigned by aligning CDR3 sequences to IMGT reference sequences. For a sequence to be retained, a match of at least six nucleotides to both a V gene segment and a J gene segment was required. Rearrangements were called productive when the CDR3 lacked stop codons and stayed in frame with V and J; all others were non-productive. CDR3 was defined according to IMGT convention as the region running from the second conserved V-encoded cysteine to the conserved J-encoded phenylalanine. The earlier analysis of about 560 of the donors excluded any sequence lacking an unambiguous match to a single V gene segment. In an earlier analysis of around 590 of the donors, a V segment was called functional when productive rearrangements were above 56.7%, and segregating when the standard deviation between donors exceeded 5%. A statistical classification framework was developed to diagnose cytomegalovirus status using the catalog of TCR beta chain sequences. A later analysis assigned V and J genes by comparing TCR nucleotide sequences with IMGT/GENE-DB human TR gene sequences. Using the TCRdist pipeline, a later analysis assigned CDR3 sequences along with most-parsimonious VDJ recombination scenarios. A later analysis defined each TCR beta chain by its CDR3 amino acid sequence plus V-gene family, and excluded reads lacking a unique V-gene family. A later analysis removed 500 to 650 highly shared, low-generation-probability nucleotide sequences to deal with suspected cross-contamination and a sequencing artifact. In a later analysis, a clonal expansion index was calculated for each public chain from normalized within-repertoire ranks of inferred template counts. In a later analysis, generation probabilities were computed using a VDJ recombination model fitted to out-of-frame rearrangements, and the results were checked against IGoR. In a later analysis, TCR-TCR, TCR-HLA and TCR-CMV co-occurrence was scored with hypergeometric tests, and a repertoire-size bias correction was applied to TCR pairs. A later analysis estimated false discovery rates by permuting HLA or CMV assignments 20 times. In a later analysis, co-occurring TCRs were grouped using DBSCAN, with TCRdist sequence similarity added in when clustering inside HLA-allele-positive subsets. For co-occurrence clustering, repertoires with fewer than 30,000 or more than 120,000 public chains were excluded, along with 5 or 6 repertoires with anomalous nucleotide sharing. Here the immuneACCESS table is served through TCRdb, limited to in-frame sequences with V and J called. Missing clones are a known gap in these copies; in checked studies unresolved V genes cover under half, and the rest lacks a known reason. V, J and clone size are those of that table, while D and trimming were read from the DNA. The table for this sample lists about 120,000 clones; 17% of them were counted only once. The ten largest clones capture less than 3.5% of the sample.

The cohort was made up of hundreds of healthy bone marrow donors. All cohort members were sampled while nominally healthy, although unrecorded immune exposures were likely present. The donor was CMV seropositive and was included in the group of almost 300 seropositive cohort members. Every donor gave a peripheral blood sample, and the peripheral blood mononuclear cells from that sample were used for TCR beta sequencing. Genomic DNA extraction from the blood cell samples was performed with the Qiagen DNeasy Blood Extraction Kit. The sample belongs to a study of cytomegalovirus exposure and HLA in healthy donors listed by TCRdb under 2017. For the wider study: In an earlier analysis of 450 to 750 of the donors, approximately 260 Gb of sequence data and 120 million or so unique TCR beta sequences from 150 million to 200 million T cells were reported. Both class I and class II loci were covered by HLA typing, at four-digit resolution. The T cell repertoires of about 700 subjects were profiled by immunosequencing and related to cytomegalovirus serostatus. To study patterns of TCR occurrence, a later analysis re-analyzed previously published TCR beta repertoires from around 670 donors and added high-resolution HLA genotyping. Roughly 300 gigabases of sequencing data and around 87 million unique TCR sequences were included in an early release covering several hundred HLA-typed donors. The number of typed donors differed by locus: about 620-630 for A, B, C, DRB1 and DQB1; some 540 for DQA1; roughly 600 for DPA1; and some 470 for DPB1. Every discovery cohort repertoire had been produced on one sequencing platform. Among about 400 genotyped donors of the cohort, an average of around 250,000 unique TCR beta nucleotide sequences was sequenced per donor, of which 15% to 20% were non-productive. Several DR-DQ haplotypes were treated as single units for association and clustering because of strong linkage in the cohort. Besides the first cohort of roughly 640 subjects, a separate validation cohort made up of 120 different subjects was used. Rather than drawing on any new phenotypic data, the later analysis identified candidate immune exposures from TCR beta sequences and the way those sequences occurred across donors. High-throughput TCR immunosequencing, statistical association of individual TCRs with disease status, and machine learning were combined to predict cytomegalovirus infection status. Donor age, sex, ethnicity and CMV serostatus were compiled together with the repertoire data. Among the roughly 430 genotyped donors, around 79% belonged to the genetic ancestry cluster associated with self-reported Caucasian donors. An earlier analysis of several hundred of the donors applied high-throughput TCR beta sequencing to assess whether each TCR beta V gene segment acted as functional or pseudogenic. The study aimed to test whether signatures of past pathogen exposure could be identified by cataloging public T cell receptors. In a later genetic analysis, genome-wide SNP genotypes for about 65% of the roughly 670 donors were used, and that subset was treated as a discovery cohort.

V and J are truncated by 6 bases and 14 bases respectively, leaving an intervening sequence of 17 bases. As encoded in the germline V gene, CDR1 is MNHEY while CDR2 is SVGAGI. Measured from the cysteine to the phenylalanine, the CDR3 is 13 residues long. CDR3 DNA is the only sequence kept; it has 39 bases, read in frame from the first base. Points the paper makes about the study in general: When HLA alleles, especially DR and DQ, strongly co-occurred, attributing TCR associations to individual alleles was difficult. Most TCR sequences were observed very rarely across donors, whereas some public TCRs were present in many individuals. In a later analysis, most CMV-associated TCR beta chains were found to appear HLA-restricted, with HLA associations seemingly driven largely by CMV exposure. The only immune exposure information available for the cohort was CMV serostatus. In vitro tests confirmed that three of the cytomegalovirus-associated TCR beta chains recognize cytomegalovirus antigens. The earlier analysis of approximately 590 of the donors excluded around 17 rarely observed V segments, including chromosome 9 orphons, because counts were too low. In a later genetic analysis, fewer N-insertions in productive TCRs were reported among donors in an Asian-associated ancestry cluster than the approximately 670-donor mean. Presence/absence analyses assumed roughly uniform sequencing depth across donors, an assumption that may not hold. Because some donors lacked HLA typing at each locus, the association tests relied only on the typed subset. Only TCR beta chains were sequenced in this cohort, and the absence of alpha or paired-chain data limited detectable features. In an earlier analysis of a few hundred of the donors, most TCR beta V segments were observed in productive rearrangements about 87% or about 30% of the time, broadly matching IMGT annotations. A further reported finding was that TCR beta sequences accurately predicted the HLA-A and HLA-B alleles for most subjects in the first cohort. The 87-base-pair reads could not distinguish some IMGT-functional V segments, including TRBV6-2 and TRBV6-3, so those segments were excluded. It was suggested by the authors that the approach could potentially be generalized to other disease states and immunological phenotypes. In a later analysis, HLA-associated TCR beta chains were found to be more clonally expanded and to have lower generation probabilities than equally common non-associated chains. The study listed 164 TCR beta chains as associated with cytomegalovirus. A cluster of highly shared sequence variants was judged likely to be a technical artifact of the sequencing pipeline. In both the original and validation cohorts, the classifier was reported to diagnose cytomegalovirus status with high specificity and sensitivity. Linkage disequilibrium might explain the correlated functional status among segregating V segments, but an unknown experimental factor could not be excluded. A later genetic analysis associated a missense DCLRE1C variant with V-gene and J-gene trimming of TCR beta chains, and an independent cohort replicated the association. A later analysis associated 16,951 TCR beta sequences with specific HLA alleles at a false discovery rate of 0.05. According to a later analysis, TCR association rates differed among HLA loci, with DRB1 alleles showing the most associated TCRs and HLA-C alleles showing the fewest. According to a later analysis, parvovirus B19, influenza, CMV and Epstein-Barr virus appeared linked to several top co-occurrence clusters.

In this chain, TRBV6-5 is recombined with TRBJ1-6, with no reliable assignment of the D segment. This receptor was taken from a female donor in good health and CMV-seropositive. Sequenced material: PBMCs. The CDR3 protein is CASSLGVGGTLHF. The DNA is TGTGCCAGCAGCCTCGGGGTTGGTGGAACCCTCCACTTT.